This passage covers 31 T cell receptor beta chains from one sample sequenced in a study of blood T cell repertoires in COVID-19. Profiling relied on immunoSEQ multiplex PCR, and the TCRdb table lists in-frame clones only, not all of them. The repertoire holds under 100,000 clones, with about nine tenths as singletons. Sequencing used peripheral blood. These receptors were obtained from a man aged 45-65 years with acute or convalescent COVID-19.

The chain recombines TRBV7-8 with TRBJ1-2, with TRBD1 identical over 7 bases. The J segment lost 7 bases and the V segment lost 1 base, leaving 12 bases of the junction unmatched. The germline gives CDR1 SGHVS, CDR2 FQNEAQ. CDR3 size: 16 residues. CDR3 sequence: CASSLGAPTGAGGYTF. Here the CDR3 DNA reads TGTGCCAGCAGCTTAGGGGCCCCCACAGGGGCGGGTGGCTACACCTTC.

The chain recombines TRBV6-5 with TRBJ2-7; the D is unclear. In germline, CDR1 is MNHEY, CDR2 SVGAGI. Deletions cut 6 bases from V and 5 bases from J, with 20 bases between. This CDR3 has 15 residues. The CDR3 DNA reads TGTGCCAGCAGCCCCGACTTTGGAGTGATCGACGAGCAGTACTTC. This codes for CASSPDFGVIDEQYF.

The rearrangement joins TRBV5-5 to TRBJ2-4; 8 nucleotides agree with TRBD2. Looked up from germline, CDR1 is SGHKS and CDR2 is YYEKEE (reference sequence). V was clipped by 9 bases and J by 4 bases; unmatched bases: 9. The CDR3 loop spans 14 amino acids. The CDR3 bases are TGTGCCACCCAACCCGGGGGGGGGAAAAACATTCAGTACTTC. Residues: CATQPGGGKNIQYF.

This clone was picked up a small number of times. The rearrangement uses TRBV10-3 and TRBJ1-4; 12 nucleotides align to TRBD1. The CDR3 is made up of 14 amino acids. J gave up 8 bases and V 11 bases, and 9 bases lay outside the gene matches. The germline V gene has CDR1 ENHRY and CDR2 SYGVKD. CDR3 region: CAARGTGGEEKLFF. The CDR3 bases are TGTGCCGCGAGAGGGACAGGGGGCGAGGAAAAACTGTTTTTT.

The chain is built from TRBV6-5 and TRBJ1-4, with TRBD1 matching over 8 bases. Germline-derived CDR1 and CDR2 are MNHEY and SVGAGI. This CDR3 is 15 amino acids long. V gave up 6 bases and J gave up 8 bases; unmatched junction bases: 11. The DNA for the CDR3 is TGTGCCAGCAGCCCGGAAGGGACAGGCCAAGAAAAACTGTTTTTT. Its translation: CASSPEGTGQEKLFF.

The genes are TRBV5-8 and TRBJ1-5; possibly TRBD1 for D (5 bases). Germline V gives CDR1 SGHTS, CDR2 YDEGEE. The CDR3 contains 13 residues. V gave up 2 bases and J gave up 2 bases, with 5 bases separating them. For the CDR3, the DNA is TGTGCCAGCAGCTTACAGGGCAATCAGCCCCAGCATTTT. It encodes CASSLQGNQPQHF. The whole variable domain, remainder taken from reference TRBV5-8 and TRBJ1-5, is EAGVTQSPTHLIKTRGQQATLRCSPISGHTSVYWYQQALGLGLQFLLWYDEGEERNRGNFPPRFSGRQFPNYSSELNVNALELEDSALYLCASSLQGNQPQHFGDGTRLSIL.

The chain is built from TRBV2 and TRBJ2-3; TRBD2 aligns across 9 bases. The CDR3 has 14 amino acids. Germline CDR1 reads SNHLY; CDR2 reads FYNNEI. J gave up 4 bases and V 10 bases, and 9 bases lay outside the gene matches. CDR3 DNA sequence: TGTGCCACCAACATGCGGGGGGGCGCAGATACGCAGTATTTT. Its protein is CATNMRGGADTQYF.

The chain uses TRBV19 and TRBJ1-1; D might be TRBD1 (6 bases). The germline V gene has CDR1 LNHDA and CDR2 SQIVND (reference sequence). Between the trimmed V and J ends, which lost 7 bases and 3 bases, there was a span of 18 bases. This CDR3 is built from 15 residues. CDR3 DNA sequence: TGTGCCAGTAATCGAAACAGGGAGTCGCACACTGAAGCTTTCTTT. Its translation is CASNRNRESHTEAFF.

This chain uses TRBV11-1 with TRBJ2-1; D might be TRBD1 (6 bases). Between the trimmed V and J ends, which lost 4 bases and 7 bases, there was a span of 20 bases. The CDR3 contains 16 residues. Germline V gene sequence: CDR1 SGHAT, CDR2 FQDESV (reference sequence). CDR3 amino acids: CASSSPGTRGTNEQFF. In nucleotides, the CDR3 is TGTGCCAGCAGCTCCCCAGGGACAAGGGGAACAAATGAGCAGTTCTTC.

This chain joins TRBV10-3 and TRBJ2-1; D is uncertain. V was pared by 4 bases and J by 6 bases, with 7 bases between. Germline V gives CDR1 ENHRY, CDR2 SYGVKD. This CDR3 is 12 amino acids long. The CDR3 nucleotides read TGTGCCATCAGTGCCTTCAGCAATGAGCAGTTCTTC. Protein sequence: CAISAFSNEQFF.

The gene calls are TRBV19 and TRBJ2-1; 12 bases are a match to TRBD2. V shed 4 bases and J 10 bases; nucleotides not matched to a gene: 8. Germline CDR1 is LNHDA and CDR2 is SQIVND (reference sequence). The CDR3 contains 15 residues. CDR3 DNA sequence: TGTGCCAGTAGTAGTACTAGCGGGGGGCCACACGAGCAGTTCTTC. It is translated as CASSSTSGGPHEQFF.

The CDR3 sequence is CSASSAGKETQYF. CDR3 sequence (DNA): TGCAGTGCTAGTTCAGCGGGGAAAGAGACCCAGTACTTC. The V and J genes are TRBV20-1 and TRBJ2-5; 7 bases agree with TRBD2. This CDR3 region has 13 residues. CDR1 and CDR2 (germline): DFQATT, SNEGSKA (reference sequence). The V and J ends lost 3 bases and 3 bases, in that order; junction bases with no gene match: 4.

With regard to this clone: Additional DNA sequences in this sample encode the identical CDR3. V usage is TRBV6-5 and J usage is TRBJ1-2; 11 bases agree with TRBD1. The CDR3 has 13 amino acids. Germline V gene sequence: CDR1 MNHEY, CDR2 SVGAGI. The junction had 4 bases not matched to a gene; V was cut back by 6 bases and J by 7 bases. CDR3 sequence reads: CASSLDRGLGYTF. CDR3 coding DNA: TGTGCCAGCAGCCTGGACAGGGGGCTTGGCTACACCTTC.

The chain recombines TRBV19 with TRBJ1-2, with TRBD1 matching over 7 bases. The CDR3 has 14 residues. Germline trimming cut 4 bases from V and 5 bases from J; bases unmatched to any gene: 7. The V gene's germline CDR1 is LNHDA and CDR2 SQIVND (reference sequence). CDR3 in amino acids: CASSTSGTAYGYTF. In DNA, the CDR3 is TGTGCCAGTAGTACTTCCGGGACAGCTTATGGCTACACCTTC.

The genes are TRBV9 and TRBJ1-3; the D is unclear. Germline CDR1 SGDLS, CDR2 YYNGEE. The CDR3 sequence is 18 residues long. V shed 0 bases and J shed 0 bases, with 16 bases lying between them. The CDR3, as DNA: TGTGCCAGCAGCGTAGCTCTCCCCCCGGGAGGCTCTGGAAACACCATATATTTT. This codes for CASSVALPPGGSGNTIYF.

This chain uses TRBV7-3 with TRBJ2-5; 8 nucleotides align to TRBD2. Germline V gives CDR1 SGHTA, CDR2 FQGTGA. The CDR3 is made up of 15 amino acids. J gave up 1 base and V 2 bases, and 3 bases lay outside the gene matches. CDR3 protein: CASSLASGPQETQYF. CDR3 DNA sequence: TGTGCCAGCAGCTTAGCTAGCGGGCCCCAAGAGACCCAGTACTTC.

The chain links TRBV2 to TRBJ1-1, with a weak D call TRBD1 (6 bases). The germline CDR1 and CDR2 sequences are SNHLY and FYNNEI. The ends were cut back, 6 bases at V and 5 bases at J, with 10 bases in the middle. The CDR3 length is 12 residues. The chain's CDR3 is CASSLQGTEAFF. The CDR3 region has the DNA TGTGCCAGCAGCCTACAGGGAACTGAAGCTTTCTTT.

CDR3 sequence (DNA): TGTGCCAGCAGCCCCGGACAGGAGATGTACCAAGAGACCCAGTACTTC. Encoded protein: CASSPGQEMYQETQYF. This sequence joins TRBV7-9 and TRBJ2-5, with 7 positions matching TRBD1. With 5 bases clipped from V and 0 bases from J, the junction kept 9 bases outside the gene matches. The CDR3 contains 16 residues. Germline V CDR1 and CDR2: SEHNR, FQNEAQ (reference sequence).

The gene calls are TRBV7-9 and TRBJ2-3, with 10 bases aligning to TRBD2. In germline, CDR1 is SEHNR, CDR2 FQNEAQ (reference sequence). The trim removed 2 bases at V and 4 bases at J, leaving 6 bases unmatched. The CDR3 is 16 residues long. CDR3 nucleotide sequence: TGTGCCAGCAGCTTACTTGCTAGCGGGGGAGCAGATACGCAGTATTTT. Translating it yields CASSLLASGGADTQYF. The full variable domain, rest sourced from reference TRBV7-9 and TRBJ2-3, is DTGVSQNPRHKITKRGQNVTFRCDPISEHNRLYWYRQTLGQGPEFLTYFQNEAQLEKSRLLSDRFSAERPKGSFSTLEIQRTEQGDSAMYLCASSLLASGGADTQYFGPGTRLTVL.

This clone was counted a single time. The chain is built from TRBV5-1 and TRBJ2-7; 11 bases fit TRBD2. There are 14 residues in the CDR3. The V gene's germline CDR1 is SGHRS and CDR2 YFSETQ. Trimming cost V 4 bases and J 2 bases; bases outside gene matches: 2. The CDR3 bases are TGCGCCAGCAGCGAACTAGCGGGGGCCTACGAGCAGTACTTC. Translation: CASSELAGAYEQYF. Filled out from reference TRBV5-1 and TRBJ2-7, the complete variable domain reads KAGVTQTPRYLIKTRGQQVTLSCSPISGHRSVSWYQQTPGQGLQFLFEYFSETQRNKGNFPGRFSGRQFSNSRSEMNVSTLELGDSALYLCASSELAGAYEQYFGPGTRLTVT.

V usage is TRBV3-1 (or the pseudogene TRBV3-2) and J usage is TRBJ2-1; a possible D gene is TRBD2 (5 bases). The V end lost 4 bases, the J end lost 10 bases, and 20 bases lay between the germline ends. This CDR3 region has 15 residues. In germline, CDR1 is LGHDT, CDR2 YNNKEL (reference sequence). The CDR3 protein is CASSRGLSGLGEQFF. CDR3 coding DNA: TGTGCCAGCAGCCGCGGACTGAGCGGTCTGGGGGAGCAGTTCTTC.

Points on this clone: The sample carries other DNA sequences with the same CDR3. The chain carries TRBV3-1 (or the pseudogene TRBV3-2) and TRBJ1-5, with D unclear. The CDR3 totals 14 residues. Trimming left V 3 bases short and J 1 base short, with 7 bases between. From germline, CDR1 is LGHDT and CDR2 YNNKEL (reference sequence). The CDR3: CASSQERSNQPQHF. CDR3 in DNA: TGTGCCAGCAGCCAGGAGAGGAGCAATCAGCCCCAGCATTTT.

The CDR3 DNA follows: TGTGCCAGCAGCGTTTCTTTAGGGGCCCAGTTCTTC. Encoded protein: CASSVSLGAQFF. This rearrangement joins TRBV9 to TRBJ2-1, with D perhaps matching TRBD1 (5 bases). Trimming took off 2 bases at V and 13 bases at J, with 13 bases between the two ends. The length of the CDR3 is 12 residues. Looked up from germline, CDR1 is SGDLS and CDR2 is YYNGEE.

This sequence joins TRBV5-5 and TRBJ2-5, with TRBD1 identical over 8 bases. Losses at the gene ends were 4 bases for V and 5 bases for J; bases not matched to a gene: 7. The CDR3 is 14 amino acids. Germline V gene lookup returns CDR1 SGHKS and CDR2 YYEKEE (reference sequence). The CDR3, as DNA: TGTGCCAGCAGCCCAGGACAGGGTTGGGAGACCCAGTACTTC. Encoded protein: CASSPGQGWETQYF.

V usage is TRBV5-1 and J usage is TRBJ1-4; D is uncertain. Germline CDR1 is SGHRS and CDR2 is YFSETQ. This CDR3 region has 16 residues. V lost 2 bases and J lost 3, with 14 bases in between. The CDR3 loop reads CASSFDSDQSNEKLFF. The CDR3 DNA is TGCGCCAGCAGCTTCGACTCGGATCAATCTAATGAAAAACTGTTTTTT.

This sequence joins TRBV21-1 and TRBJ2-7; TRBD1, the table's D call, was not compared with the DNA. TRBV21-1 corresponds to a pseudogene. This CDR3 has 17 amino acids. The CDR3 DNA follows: TGTGCCAGCAGCCTTACTAAGGACAGTATCGGTCCCTACGAGCAGTACGTC. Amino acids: CASSLTKDSIGPYEQYV.

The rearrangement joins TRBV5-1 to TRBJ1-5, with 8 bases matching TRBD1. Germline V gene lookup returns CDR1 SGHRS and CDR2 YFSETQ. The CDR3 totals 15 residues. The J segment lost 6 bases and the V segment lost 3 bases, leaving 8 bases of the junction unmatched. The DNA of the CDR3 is TGCGCCAGCAGCTGGGCCTCAGGGGGCGGTCAGCCCCAGCATTTT. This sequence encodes CASSWASGGGQPQHF.

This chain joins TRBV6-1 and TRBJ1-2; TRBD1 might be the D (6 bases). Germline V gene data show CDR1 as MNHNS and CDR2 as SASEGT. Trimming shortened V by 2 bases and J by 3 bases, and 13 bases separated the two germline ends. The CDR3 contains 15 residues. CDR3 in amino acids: CASSEIHRAHYGYTF. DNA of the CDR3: TGTGCCAGCAGTGAAATACACAGGGCCCACTATGGCTACACCTTC.

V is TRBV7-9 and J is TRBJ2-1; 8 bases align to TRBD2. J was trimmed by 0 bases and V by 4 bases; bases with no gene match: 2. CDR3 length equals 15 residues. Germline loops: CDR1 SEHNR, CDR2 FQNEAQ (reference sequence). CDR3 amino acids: CASSSTSDSYNEQFF. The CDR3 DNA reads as TGTGCCAGCAGCTCGACTAGCGACTCCTACAATGAGCAGTTCTTC.

DNA for the CDR3: TGTGCCAGCAGGTCGACGAGCGGCAATCAGCCCCAGCATTTT. Translated, it gives CASRSTSGNQPQHF. The chain is built from TRBV6-6 and TRBJ1-5, with no clear D. The CDR3 runs 14 residues. V was pared by 6 bases and J by 2 bases, with 11 bases between. Germline V lookup: CDR1 MNHNY, CDR2 SVGAGI (reference sequence).

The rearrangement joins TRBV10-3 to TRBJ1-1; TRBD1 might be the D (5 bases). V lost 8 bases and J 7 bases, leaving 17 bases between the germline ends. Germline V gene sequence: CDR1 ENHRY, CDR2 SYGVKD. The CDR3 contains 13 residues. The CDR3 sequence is CAIGQGGSNEAFF. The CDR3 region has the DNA TGTGCCATCGGTCAGGGAGGGAGTAATGAAGCTTTCTTT.